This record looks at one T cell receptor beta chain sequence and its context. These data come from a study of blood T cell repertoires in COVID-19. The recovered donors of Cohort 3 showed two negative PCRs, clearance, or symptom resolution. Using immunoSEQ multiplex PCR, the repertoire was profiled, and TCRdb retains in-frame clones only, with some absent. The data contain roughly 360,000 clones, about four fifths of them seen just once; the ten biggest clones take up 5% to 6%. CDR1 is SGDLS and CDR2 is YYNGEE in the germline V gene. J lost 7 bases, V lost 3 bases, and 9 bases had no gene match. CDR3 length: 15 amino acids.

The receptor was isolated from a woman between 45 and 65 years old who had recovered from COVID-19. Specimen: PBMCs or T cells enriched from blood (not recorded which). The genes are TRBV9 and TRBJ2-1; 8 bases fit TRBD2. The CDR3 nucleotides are TGTGCCAGCAGCGCCCTAGCGAGCGGGGGTAATGAGCAGTTCTTC. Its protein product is CASSALASGGNEQFF.